This T cell receptor (beta chain) derives from a study of T cell responses to AZD1222 COVID-19 vaccine. Study background: Researchers grouped second doses given at about 4 or about 12 weeks into one pool.

Study-wide results and limits: Nearly half of spike-specific TCRs reportedly target variant regions that are unmutated in the B.1.351 and B.1.1.7 variants. Two AZD1222 administrations were followed by greater Spike-specific TCR breadth and depth.

Regarding this clone: What it recognizes is unknown.

V lost 1 base, J lost 0 bases, and 10 bases lay in between. CDR1 and CDR2 (germline): SGDLS, YYNGEE. CDR3 length: 15 amino acids. Some clones are missing from TCRdb's copy, which holds only in-frame ones; the method was immunoSEQ multiplex PCR. Of 100,000 to 120,000 clones listed, around 84% are singletons. V usage is TRBV9 and J usage is TRBJ1-1; D perhaps matches TRBD1 (6 bases). This sequence was found in an adult in good health. The starting material was peripheral blood, obtained on day 0 of AZD1222 vaccination. CDR3 in DNA: TGTGCCAGCAGCGTAAGACAGGAGCTGAACACTGAAGCTTTCTTT. It yields the protein CASSVRQELNTEAFF.